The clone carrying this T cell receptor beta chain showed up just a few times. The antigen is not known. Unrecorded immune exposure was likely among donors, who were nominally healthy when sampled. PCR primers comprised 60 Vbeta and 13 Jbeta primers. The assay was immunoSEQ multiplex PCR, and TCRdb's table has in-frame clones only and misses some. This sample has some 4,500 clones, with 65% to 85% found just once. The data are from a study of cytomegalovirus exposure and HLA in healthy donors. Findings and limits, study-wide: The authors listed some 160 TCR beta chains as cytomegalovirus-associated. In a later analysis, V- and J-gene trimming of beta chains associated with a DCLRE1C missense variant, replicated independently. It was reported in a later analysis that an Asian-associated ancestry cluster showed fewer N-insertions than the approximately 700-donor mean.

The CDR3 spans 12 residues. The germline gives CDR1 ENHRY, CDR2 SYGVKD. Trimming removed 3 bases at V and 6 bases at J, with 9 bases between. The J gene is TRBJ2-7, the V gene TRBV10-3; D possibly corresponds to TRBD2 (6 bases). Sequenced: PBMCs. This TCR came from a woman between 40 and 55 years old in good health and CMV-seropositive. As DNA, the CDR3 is TGTGCCATCAGTGAAGGAGGGACCGAGCAGTACTTC. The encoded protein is CAISEGGTEQYF.